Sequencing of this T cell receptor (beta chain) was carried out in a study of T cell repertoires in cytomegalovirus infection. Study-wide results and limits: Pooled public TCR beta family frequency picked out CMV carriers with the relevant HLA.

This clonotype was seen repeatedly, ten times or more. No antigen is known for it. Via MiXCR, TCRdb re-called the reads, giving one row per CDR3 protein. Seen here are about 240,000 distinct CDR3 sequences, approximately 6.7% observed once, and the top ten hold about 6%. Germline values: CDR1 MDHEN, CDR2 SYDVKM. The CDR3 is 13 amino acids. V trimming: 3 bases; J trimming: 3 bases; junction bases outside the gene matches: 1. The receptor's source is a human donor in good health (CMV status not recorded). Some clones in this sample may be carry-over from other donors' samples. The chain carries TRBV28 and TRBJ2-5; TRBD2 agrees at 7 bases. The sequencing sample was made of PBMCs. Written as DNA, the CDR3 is TGTGCCAGCAGTTTCGCGGGGGAAGAGACCCAGTACTTC. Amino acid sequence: CASSFAGEETQYF.